This TCR beta chain comes out of a study of blood T cell dynamics during melanoma immunotherapy. Regarding the study as a whole: It remained unknown if the driving T cell clones were melanoma-specific.

With regard to this clone: Antigen unknown.

Time point meaning: pre-treatment baseline. Only in-frame clones appear in the TCRdb table, and some are missing; sequencing was by immunoSEQ multiplex PCR. The data hold 4,300 or so clones, with roughly 80% observed a single time. The sample was blood, taken from a patient treated with checkpoint blockade. The receptor's source is a human donor with melanoma.

The CDR3 DNA sequence: TGTGCCAGCAGCCCGAACAGGGACAGTTCCTACGAGCAGTACTTC. Its protein is CASSPNRDSSYEQYF. J is TRBJ2-7 and V is TRBV7-6, with TRBD1 matching 7 bases. The trim removed 5 bases at V and 1 base at J, leaving 8 bases unmatched. Germline-derived CDR1 and CDR2 are SGHVS and FNYEAQ. This CDR3 spans 15 amino acids. The variable domain in full, with the rest retrieved from reference TRBV7-6 and TRBJ2-7, is GAGVSQSPRYKVTKRGQDVALRCDPISGHVSLYWYRQALGQGPEFLTYFNYEAQQDKSGLPNDRFSAERPEGSISTLTIQRTEQRDSAMYRCASSPNRDSSYEQYFGPGTRLTVT.